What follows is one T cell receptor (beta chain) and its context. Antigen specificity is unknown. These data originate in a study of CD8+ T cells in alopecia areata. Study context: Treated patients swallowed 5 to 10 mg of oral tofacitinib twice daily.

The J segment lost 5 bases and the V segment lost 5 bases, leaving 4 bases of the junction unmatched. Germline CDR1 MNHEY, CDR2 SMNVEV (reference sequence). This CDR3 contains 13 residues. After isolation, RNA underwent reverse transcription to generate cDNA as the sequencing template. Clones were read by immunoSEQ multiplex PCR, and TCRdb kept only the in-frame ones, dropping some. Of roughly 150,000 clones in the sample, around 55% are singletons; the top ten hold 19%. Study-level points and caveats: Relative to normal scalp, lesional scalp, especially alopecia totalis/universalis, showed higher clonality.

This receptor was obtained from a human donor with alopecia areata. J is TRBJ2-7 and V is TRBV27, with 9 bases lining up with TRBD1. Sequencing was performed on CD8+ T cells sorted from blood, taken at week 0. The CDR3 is CASSPGQGNEQYF. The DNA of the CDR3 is TGTGCCAGCAGTCCGGGACAGGGCAACGAGCAGTACTTC.